A selection of T cell receptor beta chains follows, all from one sample in a study of long-term antiretroviral therapy in people with HIV. TCRdb's copy holds only in-frame clones and misses some; the assay was immunoSEQ multiplex PCR. The sample holds about 40,000 clones, 85% to 90% seen once. The sequenced sample was unsorted PBMCs, obtained 1.2 years after starting antiretroviral therapy. The receptors stem from a woman aged 50 to 65 with HIV. CDR3s include the opening cysteine and the closing phenylalanine or tryptophan. D genes are given only for firm matches. Size is stated for part of the rows, as once, few or many counts, or as a class when the clone is expanded.

d_gene	v_gene	j_gene	abundance	CDR3aa	CDR3nt
TRBD1	TRBV6-5	TRBJ1-1	-	CASGDRGTEAFF	TGTGCCAGCGGAGACAGGGGCACTGAAGCTTTCTTT
-	TRBV7-2	TRBJ1-2	-	CASSSSPVGGNYGYTF	TGTGCCAGCAGCTCAAGCCCCGTAGGAGGGAACTATGGCTACACCTTC
TRBD1	TRBV6-6	TRBJ1-1	-	CATATGGRTEAFF	TGTGCCACCGCCACAGGGGGCCGTACTGAAGCTTTCTTT
-	TRBV9	TRBJ1-6	-	CASSPEGTVNNSPLHF	TGTGCCAGCAGCCCAGAAGGGACTGTGAATAATTCACCCCTCCACTTT
TRBD1	TRBV9	TRBJ2-6	-	CASSAGTGDRWGSSGANVLTF	TGTGCCAGCAGTGCCGGGACAGGGGATAGGTGGGGCAGCTCTGGGGCCAACGTCCTGACTTTC
TRBD2	TRBV5-4	TRBJ2-7	-	CASSPAWGGVPYEQYF	TGTGCCAGCAGCCCGGCGTGGGGAGGGGTGCCCTACGAGCAGTACTTC
-	TRBV27	TRBJ2-7	-	CASSSSGSSYEQYF	TGTGCCAGCAGTTCCTCGGGGAGCTCCTACGAGCAGTACTTC
-	TRBV19	TRBJ2-7	-	CASSTQGKGYEQYF	TGTGCCAGTAGTACCCAGGGCAAGGGCTACGAGCAGTACTTC
-	TRBV6-1	TRBJ1-6	-	CASSEALADNSPLHF	TGTGCCAGCAGTGAAGCGTTGGCCGATAATTCACCCCTCCACTTT
TRBD1	TRBV4-3	TRBJ2-3	-	CASSLRTGETDTQYF	TGCGCCAGCAGCCTGCGGACAGGCGAAACAGATACGCAGTATTTT
-	TRBV19	TRBJ1-5	-	CASAGTYNQPQHF	TGTGCCAGCGCCGGGACCTATAATCAGCCCCAGCATTTT
-	TRBV11-3	TRBJ2-4	once	CASSGGSGSGNIQYF	TGTGCCAGCAGCGGAGGTTCAGGGAGCGGCAACATTCAGTACTTC
-	TRBV4-1	TRBJ2-2	-	CASSQRDSNTGELFF	TGCGCCAGCAGCCAACGGGACTCTAACACCGGGGAGCTGTTTTTT
-	TRBV11-1	TRBJ2-5	-	CASSLVGWQPETQYF	TGTGCCAGCAGCTTAGTGGGATGGCAACCCGAGACCCAGTACTTC
-	TRBV4-2	TRBJ1-4	-	CASSQEPAATNEKLFF	TGTGCCAGCAGCCAAGAACCGGCAGCAACTAATGAAAAACTGTTTTTT
-	TRBV27	TRBJ2-3	-	CASSRTDLGDTQYF	TGTGCCAGCAGTAGGACGGACCTAGGGGATACGCAGTATTTT
TRBD2	TRBV18	TRBJ2-7	-	CASSPQRGPYEQYF	TGTGCCAGCTCACCACAGCGGGGACCCTACGAGCAGTACTTC
-	TRBV2	TRBJ1-1	once	CASRVGPAEAFF	TGTGCCAGCAGGGTAGGACCAGCTGAAGCTTTCTTT
TRBD1	TRBV25-1	TRBJ2-7	-	CASSEWDRGGEQYF	TGTGCCAGCAGTGAATGGGACAGGGGGGGCGAGCAGTACTTC
TRBD2	TRBV12-5	TRBJ2-3	once	CASGSTSGYSTDTQYF	TGTGCTAGTGGTTCGACTAGCGGATATAGCACAGATACGCAGTATTTT
-	TRBV2	TRBJ1-2	-	CASSARDYGYTF	TGTGCCAGCAGTGCCCGTGACTATGGCTACACCTTC
TRBD1	TRBV5-4	TRBJ2-3	-	CASSSQTPIGTARKDTQYF	TGTGCCAGCAGCTCCCAAACTCCTATCGGGACAGCCCGGAAGGATACGCAGTATTTT
-	TRBV5-5	TRBJ2-7	-	CASSFELAKGSEQYF	TGTGCCAGCAGCTTTGAACTAGCAAAAGGCAGCGAGCAGTACTTC
-	TRBV2	TRBJ2-2	-	CASTWVGNTGELFF	TGTGCCAGCACGTGGGTGGGGAACACCGGGGAGCTGTTTTTT
TRBD2	TRBV7-2	TRBJ2-3	once	CASRRGGGGDTQYF	TGTGCCAGCAGGAGAGGCGGGGGGGGAGATACGCAGTATTTT
-	TRBV7-9	TRBJ2-3	-	CASSPSTDTQYF	TGTGCCAGCAGCCCCTCTACAGATACGCAGTATTTT
-	TRBV5-1	TRBJ1-2	-	CASSLQGRSEGYTF	TGCGCCAGCAGCTTACAGGGAAGGTCGGAAGGCTACACCTTC
-	TRBV7-6	TRBJ1-1	-	CASSYAQGTEAFF	TGTGCCAGCAGCTACGCTCAGGGTACTGAAGCTTTCTTT
TRBD1	TRBV7-9	TRBJ1-5	-	CASSLDSTGTGVDQPQHF	TGTGCCAGCAGCTTAGATTCTACCGGGACAGGGGTGGACCAGCCCCAGCATTTT